Each of the 11 T cell receptor beta chains below was sequenced from the same sample in a study of T cell clones after liver transplantation. Profiled with immunoSEQ multiplex PCR; TCRdb holds only in-frame clones, not every one. This table has approximately 26,000 clones, roughly 69% appearing once. This material consisted of CD4+ T cells from blood, taken before liver transplant. These receptors all come from a human donor who received a liver transplant.

V is TRBV30 and J is TRBJ1-5; D remains ambiguous. Trimming removed 0 bases at V and 3 bases at J, with 6 bases between. Germline assignment: CDR1 GTSNPN and CDR2 SVGIG (reference sequence). The CDR3 has 13 residues. CDR3 DNA sequence: TGTGCCTGGAGTGTTGGGCTCAATCAGCCCCAGCATTTT. Translating gives CAWSVGLNQPQHF.

J is TRBJ1-4 and V is TRBV28, with 9 bases lining up with TRBD1. The CDR3 contains 16 residues. J lost 5 bases, V lost 4 bases, and 8 bases had no gene match. Per the germline V gene, CDR1 is MDHEN and CDR2 is SYDVKM. CDR3 in amino acids: CASSSVLDRGNEKLFF. The CDR3 nucleotides are TGTGCCAGCAGTTCAGTCCTGGACAGGGGAAATGAAAAACTGTTTTTT.

This chain links TRBV9 with TRBJ1-3; 8 positions match TRBD1. The ends lost 4 bases at V and 4 bases at J; junction bases unmatched: 16. Germline lookup yields CDR1 SGDLS and CDR2 YYNGEE. CDR3 length: 18 amino acids. This CDR3 reads CASSPRTGLSLRGNTIYF. The CDR3 region has the DNA TGTGCCAGCAGCCCCAGGACAGGGTTAAGTCTAAGGGGAAACACCATATATTTT.

The V call is TRBV7-9, the J call TRBJ2-7; tentative D call: TRBD1 (5 bases). The CDR3 extends over 15 amino acids. The germline CDR1 and CDR2 sequences are SEHNR and FQNEAQ (reference sequence). V lost 3 bases and J 1 base, leaving 13 bases between the germline ends. CDR3 sequence reads: CASSFGTGPSYEQYF. Here the CDR3 DNA reads TGTGCCAGCAGCTTTGGTACAGGTCCTTCCTACGAGCAGTACTTC.

The genes are TRBV30 and TRBJ1-1; 7 bases are a match to TRBD1. Germline assignment: CDR1 GTSNPN and CDR2 SVGIG (reference sequence). CDR3 length: 14 residues. V lost 3 bases to trimming and J lost 9 bases; unmatched junction nucleotides: 13. Here the CDR3 reads CAWREFPGTAKAFF. For the CDR3, the DNA is TGTGCCTGGAGGGAATTTCCTGGGACAGCAAAAGCTTTCTTT.

The chain joins TRBV4-2 to TRBJ1-2; D not certain. The CDR3 sequence is 14 residues long. V lost 5 bases and J 1 base, leaving 11 bases between the germline ends. CDR1 and CDR2 (germline): LGHNA, YNFKEQ. CDR3 DNA: TGTGCCAGCAGCAATATCGACGGTAACTATGGCTACACCTTC. It translates to CASSNIDGNYGYTF.

This chain connects TRBV14 to TRBJ2-2, with 7 nucleotides matching TRBD2. Germline V gene lookup returns CDR1 SGHDN and CDR2 FVKESK. The junction had 7 bases not matched to a gene; V was cut back by 4 bases and J by 5 bases. The CDR3 is made up of 15 amino acids. CDR3 residues: CASSLGGSGTGELFF. In DNA form, the CDR3 reads TGTGCCAGCAGCCTTGGCGGGAGCGGTACCGGGGAGCTGTTTTTT.

The V and J genes are TRBV4-1 and TRBJ1-5, with TRBD1 matching over 7 bases. The CDR3 consists of 18 residues. The germline gives CDR1 MGHRA, CDR2 YSYEKL. Trimming removed 0 bases from V and 3 bases from J; junction bases left unmatched: 11. The CDR3 sequence is CASSQEAAQQGYNQPQHF. The CDR3 DNA is TGCGCCAGCAGCCAAGAAGCAGCCCAACAGGGGTACAATCAGCCCCAGCATTTT.

The chain has TRBV2 and TRBJ1-5; D is perhaps TRBD1 (6 bases). Germline values: CDR1 SNHLY, CDR2 FYNNEI. V lost 3 bases to trimming and J lost 4 bases, with 10 bases between them. CDR3 length: 14 amino acids. The CDR3: CASSDKGGNQPQHF. In DNA form, the CDR3 reads TGTGCCAGCAGTGACAAGGGGGGAAATCAGCCCCAGCATTTT.

This rearrangement joins TRBV7-9 to TRBJ2-3; 11 bases are shared with TRBD2. CDR3 size: 18 residues. J lost 0 bases, V lost 5 bases, and 10 bases had no gene match. Per the germline V gene, CDR1 is SEHNR and CDR2 is FQNEAQ (reference sequence). The CDR3 DNA reads as TGTGCCAGCAGCCACACTAGCGGGGGACGATCTAGCACAGATACGCAGTATTTT. Translation gives CASSHTSGGRSSTDTQYF.

This clone has more than one count but fewer than ten. This rearrangement joins TRBV14 to TRBJ1-3; no clear D. CDR1 and CDR2 (germline): SGHDN, FVKESK. V was trimmed by 0 bases and J by 3 bases, leaving 9 bases between them. The CDR3 is made up of 15 amino acids. CDR3 in DNA: TGTGCCAGCAGCCAAGATCTCCCTGGTGGAAACACCATATATTTT. This codes for CASSQDLPGGNTIYF. The whole variable domain, remainder taken from reference TRBV14 and TRBJ1-3, is EAGVTQFPSHSVIEKGQTVTLRCDPISGHDNLYWYRRVMGKEIKFLLHFVKESKQDESGMPNNRFLAERTGGTYSTLKVQPAELEDSGVYFCASSQDLPGGNTIYFGEGSWLTVV.